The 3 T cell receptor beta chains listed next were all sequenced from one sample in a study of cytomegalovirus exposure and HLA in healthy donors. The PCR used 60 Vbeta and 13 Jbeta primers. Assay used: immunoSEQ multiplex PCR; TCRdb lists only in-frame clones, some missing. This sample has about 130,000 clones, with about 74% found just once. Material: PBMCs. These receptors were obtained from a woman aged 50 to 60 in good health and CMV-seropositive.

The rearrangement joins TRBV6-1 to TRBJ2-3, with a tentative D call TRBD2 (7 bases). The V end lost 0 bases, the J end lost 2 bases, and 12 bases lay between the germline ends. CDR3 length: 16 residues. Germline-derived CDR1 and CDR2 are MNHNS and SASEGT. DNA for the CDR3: TGTGCCAGCAGTGAAGCGCCGGGGGGCCTCACAGATACGCAGTATTTT. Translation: CASSEAPGGLTDTQYF.

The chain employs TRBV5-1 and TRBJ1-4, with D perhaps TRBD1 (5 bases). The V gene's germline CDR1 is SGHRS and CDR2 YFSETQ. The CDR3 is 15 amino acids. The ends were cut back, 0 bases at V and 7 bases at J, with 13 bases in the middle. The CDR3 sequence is CASSLGPTASEKLFF. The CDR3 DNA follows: TGCGCCAGCAGCTTGGGGCCGACAGCTAGTGAAAAACTGTTTTTT.

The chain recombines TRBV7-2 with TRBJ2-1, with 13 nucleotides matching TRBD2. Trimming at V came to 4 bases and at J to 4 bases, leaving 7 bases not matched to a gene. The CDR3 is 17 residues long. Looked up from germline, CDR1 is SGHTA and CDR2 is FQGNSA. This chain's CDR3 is CASSSRTSGGIYNEQFF. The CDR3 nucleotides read TGTGCCAGCAGCTCCAGGACTAGCGGGGGTATTTACAATGAGCAGTTCTTC.